This record concerns one T cell receptor (beta chain) sequence. As yet, its antigen is unknown. The data belong to a study of T-cell memory formation after mild COVID-19. Study-wide results and caveats: Later expanders leaned CD4+, whereas clones that contracted between day 15 and 85 were balanced CD4/CD8.

Trimming shortened V by 5 bases and J by 2 bases, and 12 bases separated the two germline ends. Germline V gives CDR1 MDHEN, CDR2 SYDVKM. The length of the CDR3 is 14 residues. The TCR alpha and TCR beta cDNA libraries, bearing sample barcodes and UMIs, were generated by 5'RACE using constant-segment primers. TCRdb analysed the 5' RACE reads with MiXCR anew, one entry per CDR3 protein. The repertoire holds over 350,000 distinct CDR3 sequences, with 20% to 25% as singletons. V gene TRBV28 combines with J gene TRBJ1-1; no reliable D call. The sample taken for sequencing was PBMCs or a T cell subset sorted from them (not recorded which). The source is an adult woman who had mild COVID-19 (a few samples of this study predate the infection). Cell type and time point are not known. The CDR3 region is CASSPVAVNTEAFF. The CDR3 DNA reads as TGTGCCAGCAGTCCCGTCGCGGTTAACACTGAAGCTTTCTTT. The full variable domain, completed using reference TRBV28 and TRBJ1-1, is DVKVTQSSRYLVKRTGEKVFLECVQDMDHENMFWYRQDPGLGLRLIYFSYDVKMKEKGDIPEGYSVSREKKERFSLILESASTNQTSMYLCASSPVAVNTEAFFGQGTRLTVV.